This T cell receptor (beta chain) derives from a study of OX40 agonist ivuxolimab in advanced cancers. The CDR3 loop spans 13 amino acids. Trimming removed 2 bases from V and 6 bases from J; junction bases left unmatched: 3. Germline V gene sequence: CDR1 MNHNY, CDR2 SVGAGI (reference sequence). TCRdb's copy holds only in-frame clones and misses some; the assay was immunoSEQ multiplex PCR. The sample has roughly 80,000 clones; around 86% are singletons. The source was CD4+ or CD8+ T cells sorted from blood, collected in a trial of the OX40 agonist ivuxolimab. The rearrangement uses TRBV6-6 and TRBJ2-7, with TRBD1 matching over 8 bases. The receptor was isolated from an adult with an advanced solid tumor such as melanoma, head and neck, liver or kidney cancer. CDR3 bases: TGTGCCAGCAGTTACGGGGACAGGCTCGAGCAGTACTTC. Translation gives CASSYGDRLEQYF.